A selection of T cell receptor beta chains follows, all from one sample in a study of shared clonotypes between healthy human individuals. The protocol was immunoSEQ multiplex PCR, while the TCRdb copy is restricted to in-frame clones and leaves out a portion. The top ten clones hold approximately 0.13% of a sample with roughly 2 million clones, almost 96% of them seen once. What was sequenced was naive CD4+ T cells sorted from blood. These receptors all come from a man between 18 and 29 years old in good health. CDR3s include the opening cysteine and the closing phenylalanine or tryptophan. D genes are given only for firm matches. Clone size is shown for a subset of rows, as once, few, many or a class of expanded clone.

v_call,cdr3_length,clone_size,d_call,j_call,cdr3_aa,cdr3_nt
TRBV9,14,-,TRBD1,TRBJ2-7,CASSVGGTASIQYF,TGTGCCAGCAGCGTAGGGGGGACAGCAAGTATACAGTACTTC
TRBV6-6,12,-,-,TRBJ1-1,CASSYKNTEAFF,TGTGCCAGCAGTTACAAGAACACTGAAGCTTTCTTT
TRBV7-9,14,-,-,TRBJ2-3,CASSLGTSTDTQYF,TGTGCCAGCAGCTTAGGGACTTCCACAGATACGCAGTATTTT
TRBV18,14,-,-,TRBJ1-2,CASSPGLTGEGYTF,TGTGCCAGCTCACCAGGGTTAACCGGGGAAGGCTACACCTTC
TRBV11-2,17,-,-,TRBJ1-4,CASSANRARSTNEKLFF,TGTGCCAGCAGCGCGAACAGGGCCCGATCAACTAATGAAAAACTGTTTTTT
TRBV5-1,13,-,-,TRBJ2-5,CASSLVGFETQYF,TGCGCCAGCAGCTTGGTGGGGTTTGAGACCCAGTACTTC
TRBV6-4,15,once,TRBD2,TRBJ2-1,CATRTSGSSYNEQFF,TGTGCCACTAGGACTAGCGGGAGTTCCTACAATGAGCAGTTCTTC
TRBV18,16,-,-,TRBJ1-6,CASSPPARAADSPLHF,TGTGCCAGCTCACCACCGGCCAGGGCGGCGGATTCACCCCTCCACTTT
TRBV5-6,12,-,-,TRBJ2-7,CASSLVIGDFFF,TGTGCCAGCAGCTTGGTGATAGGGGACTTCTTCTTC
TRBV5-4,15,-,TRBD1,TRBJ2-7,CASSLSQGASYEQYF,TGTGCCAGCAGCTTGAGCCAGGGGGCCTCCTACGAGCAGTACTTC
TRBV9,18,-,-,TRBJ2-6,CASSPRAGVESGANVLTF,TGTGCCAGCAGCCCCCGGGCAGGCGTCGAATCTGGGGCCAACGTCCTGACTTTC
TRBV5-1,14,-,-,TRBJ1-1,CASSVPGVNTEAFF,TGCGCCAGCAGCGTACCGGGGGTGAACACTGAAGCTTTCTTT
TRBV27,15,-,-,TRBJ1-5,CASSRGSYSNQPQHF,TGTGCCAGCAGCCGTGGATCTTATAGCAATCAGCCCCAGCATTTT
TRBV18,14,once,-,TRBJ1-6,CASSQTGDNSPLHF,TGTGCCAGCTCACAAACAGGAGATAATTCACCCCTCCACTTT
TRBV6-6,13,-,TRBD1,TRBJ1-2,CASSPGQGGGYTF,TGTGCCAGCAGCCCAGGACAGGGAGGCGGCTACACCTTC
TRBV18,14,-,-,TRBJ2-7,CASSPPGLSYEQYF,TGTGCCAGCTCGCCTCCGGGACTTAGCTACGAGCAGTACTTC
TRBV30,13,-,-,TRBJ1-1,CAWTAGGSTEAFF,TGTGCCTGGACAGCAGGTGGAAGCACTGAAGCTTTCTTT
TRBV6-5,13,-,-,TRBJ1-1,CASRSPSNTEAFF,TGTGCCAGCAGAAGCCCCAGCAACACTGAAGCTTTCTTT
TRBV6-5,15,-,-,TRBJ1-1,CASSSNRGGVTEAFF,TGTGCCAGCAGTTCCAACAGAGGGGGGGTCACTGAAGCTTTCTTT
TRBV25-1,14,-,TRBD1,TRBJ2-2,CASSKGQSYGELFF,TGTGCCAGCAGTAAGGGACAGTCGTACGGGGAGCTGTTTTTT
TRBV4-1,16,-,TRBD1,TRBJ2-7,CASSLFRDRAPYEQYF,TGCGCCAGCAGTCTTTTCCGGGACAGGGCTCCTTACGAGCAGTACTTC
TRBV18,12,-,-,TRBJ2-3,CASSPPTDTQYF,TGTGCCAGCTCACCACCTACAGATACGCAGTATTTT
TRBV6-1,12,few,-,TRBJ2-7,CASSATGYEQYF,TGTGCCAGCAGTGCGACAGGCTACGAGCAGTACTTC
TRBV19,15,-,TRBD1,TRBJ1-2,CASREPGTGDYGYTF,TGTGCCAGTAGAGAACCCGGGACAGGGGATTATGGCTACACCTTC
TRBV14,11,-,TRBD1,TRBJ2-7,CASRSGTGDFF,TGTGCCAGCAGATCCGGGACAGGGGACTTTTTC
TRBV5-8,11,-,-,TRBJ2-7,CASSVLYEQYF,TGTGCCAGCAGCGTTCTCTACGAGCAGTACTTC
TRBV27,14,-,-,TRBJ1-1,CASSSLRVNTEAFF,TGTGCCAGCAGTTCCCTTCGTGTGAACACTGAAGCTTTCTTT
TRBV7-2,10,-,-,TRBJ1-1,CASSLTEILF,TGTGCCAGCAGCTTAACGGAAATCTTATTT
TRBV30,15,-,-,TRBJ1-6,CAWRSGSTNNSPLHF,TGTGCCTGGAGATCCGGGTCGACGAATAATTCACCCCTCCACTTT
TRBV6-7,9,-,-,TRBJ2-7,CASFRDKYF,TGTGCCAGCTTCCGGGACAAGTACTTC
TRBV5-4,14,few,-,TRBJ2-2,CASSLTGSTGELFF,TGTGCCAGCAGCTTGACAGGGAGCACCGGGGAGCTGTTTTTT
TRBV5-4,14,-,TRBD1,TRBJ1-2,CASSPRTGDYGYTF,TGTGCCAGCAGCCCCCGGACAGGGGACTATGGCTACACCTTC
TRBV27,16,-,-,TRBJ2-2,CASSITTGSNTGELFF,TGTGCCAGCAGTATAACGACAGGATCGAACACCGGGGAGCTGTTTTTT